This TCR beta chain was captured in a study of T cell responses to AZD1222 COVID-19 vaccine. Broader study findings: It was only after the peak T cell response that any repertoires were sampled. Vaccine-related CD4 TCRs covered spike, predominating at 160-218 and 743-854. Donors were chiefly white British, with a greater number of females, and clonal diversity was perhaps underestimated. Within unmutated variant regions lay the reported targets of nearly half of spike-specific TCRs.

Notes on this clone: Its specificity is not known.

TCRdb keeps only in-frame clones here, not all; method: immunoSEQ multiplex PCR. The data hold some 40,000 clones, with 88% observed a single time. The germline V gene encodes CDR1 SQVTM and CDR2 ANQGSEA. CDR3 size: 14 residues. The ends lost 5 bases at V and 1 base at J; junction bases unmatched: 4. The V call is TRBV29-1, the J call TRBJ2-2; 7 bases line up with TRBD1. This specimen consisted of peripheral blood, obtained 28 days after the second dose of the MenACWY control vaccine. The receptor was derived from an adult who received the MenACWY meningococcal vaccine as a control. The chain's CDR3 is CSVRWTGNTGELFF. DNA of the CDR3: TGCAGCGTTCGCTGGACAGGGAACACCGGGGAGCTGTTTTTT.